Here is one T cell receptor beta chain with its context. No antigen is known for it. The CDR3 is made up of 14 amino acids. Per the germline V gene, CDR1 is SGHRS and CDR2 is YFSETQ. Losses at the gene ends were 0 bases for V and 3 bases for J; bases not matched to a gene: 1. Though probably carrying unrecorded immune exposures, donors were nominally healthy at sampling. The data derive from a study of cytomegalovirus exposure and HLA in healthy donors. General study findings and limits: In a later analysis, specific HLA alleles were associated with 15,000 or so TCR beta sequences at a 0.05 false discovery rate.

Researchers ran the PCR with 60 Vbeta and 13 Jbeta primers. Produced via immunoSEQ multiplex PCR; TCRdb's table is partial and in-frame only. This table has approximately 150,000 clones, less than 65% appearing once. This TCR was recovered from a woman in her 30s in good health and CMV-seropositive. Sequenced: PBMCs. V gene TRBV5-1 combines with J gene TRBJ1-2; TRBD1 matches 8 bases. CDR3 protein: CASSLAQGDYGYTF. DNA of the CDR3: TGCGCCAGCAGCTTGGCACAGGGGGACTATGGCTACACCTTC.